These 6 T cell receptor beta chains share one sample of origin, sequenced in a study of T-cell reconstitution after alpha-beta-depleted transplantation in children. Construction of the TCRbeta library involved unique molecular identifiers. TCRdb reprocessed the PCR reads with MiXCR, giving one entry per CDR3 protein. The data show fewer than 550,000 distinct CDR3 sequences, about 10% seen once. The input for sequencing was PBMCs, taken before TCRalphabeta/CD19-depleted stem cell transplant. All receptors come from a child aged 2 to 10 with inherited bone marrow failure, due to receive a stem cell transplant.

This clonotype came up many times. The chain carries TRBV29-1 and TRBJ1-2; D uncertain. This CDR3 is built from 13 residues. From germline, CDR1 is SQVTM and CDR2 ANQGSEA. The V end was cut by 2 bases, the J end by 3 bases, with 10 bases between. The CDR3 reads CSVETGYDYGYTF. The CDR3 DNA is TGCAGCGTTGAAACCGGGTACGACTATGGCTACACCTTC.

The table lists this clonotype with a count of one. The genes are TRBV5-5 and TRBJ1-1; D remains unclear. V shed 3 bases and J shed 7 bases, with 13 bases lying between them. Per germline, CDR1 SGHKS and CDR2 YYEKEE (reference sequence). The CDR3 runs 13 residues. CDR3 nucleotide sequence: TGTGCCAGCAGCTCGAGAGGTTGGTATGAAGCTTTCTTT. It translates to CASSSRGWYEAFF.

This clonotype was counted a few times. CDR3 in DNA: TGTGCCTGGAGTAGGAGGGGAGAGACCCAGTACTTC. This gives the protein CAWSRRGETQYF. The chain recombines TRBV30 with TRBJ2-5; D perhaps matches TRBD2 (6 bases). The CDR3 contains 12 residues. Trimming left V 2 bases short and J 4 bases short, with 8 bases between. Germline lookup yields CDR1 GTSNPN and CDR2 SVGIG (reference sequence).

This clonotype was found many times. The CDR3 DNA reads TGTGCCAGCAGTGAGGGACTAGCATTTTATGAGCAGTTCTTC. As protein: CASSEGLAFYEQFF. The rearrangement links TRBV6-1 to TRBJ2-1, with TRBD2 matching over 9 bases. The CDR3 consists of 14 residues. With V trimmed by 3 bases and J by 8 bases, 5 bases remained unmatched. Germline CDR1 reads MNHNS; CDR2 reads SASEGT.

In this sample, this clonotype turned up a few times. The chain is built from TRBV18 and TRBJ2-5, with TRBD1 identical over 11 bases. The trim removed 3 bases at V and 3 bases at J, leaving 9 bases unmatched. Per germline, CDR1 KGHSH and CDR2 LQKENI. The CDR3 totals 17 residues. The DNA for the CDR3 is TGTGCCAGCTCACCGCTTGCCATGGGACAGGGGGAAGAGACCCAGTACTTC. Protein product: CASSPLAMGQGEETQYF.

This clonotype has ten or more counts. The chain recombines TRBV7-2 with TRBJ1-6; weak D call: TRBD1 (5 bases). The CDR3 has 15 amino acids. Trimming shortened V by 5 bases and J by 10 bases, and 18 bases separated the two germline ends. Germline-derived CDR1 and CDR2 are SGHTA and FQGNSA. CDR3 sequence: CASSGGRGAESPLHF. CDR3 coding DNA: TGTGCCAGCAGCGGTGGTAGGGGTGCGGAGTCACCCCTCCACTTT.